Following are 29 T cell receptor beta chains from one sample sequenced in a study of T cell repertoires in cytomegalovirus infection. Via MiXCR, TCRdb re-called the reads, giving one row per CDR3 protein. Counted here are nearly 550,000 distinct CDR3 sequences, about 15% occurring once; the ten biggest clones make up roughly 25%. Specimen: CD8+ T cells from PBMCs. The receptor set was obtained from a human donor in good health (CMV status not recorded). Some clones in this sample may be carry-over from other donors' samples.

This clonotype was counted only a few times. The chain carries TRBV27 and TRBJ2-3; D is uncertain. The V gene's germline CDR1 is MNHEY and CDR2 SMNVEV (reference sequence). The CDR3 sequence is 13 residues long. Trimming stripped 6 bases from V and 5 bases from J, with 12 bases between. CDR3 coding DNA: TGTGCCAGCAGCCTGTCCATTTTAGATACGCAGTATTTT. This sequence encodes CASSLSILDTQYF.

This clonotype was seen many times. CDR3 sequence reads: CASSPGGRNEQFF. Here the CDR3 DNA reads TGTGCCAGCAGCCCGGGAGGACGGAATGAGCAGTTCTTC. V is TRBV12-3 or TRBV12-4 and J is TRBJ2-1; 7 positions match TRBD2. The trim removed 6 bases at V and 7 bases at J, leaving 6 bases unmatched. CDR3 length: 13 residues.

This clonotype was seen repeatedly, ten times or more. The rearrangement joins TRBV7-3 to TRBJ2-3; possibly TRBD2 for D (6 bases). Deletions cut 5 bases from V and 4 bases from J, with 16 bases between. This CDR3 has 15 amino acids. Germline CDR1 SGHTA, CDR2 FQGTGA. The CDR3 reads CASSPDLGGADTQYF. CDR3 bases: TGTGCCAGCAGCCCGGACTTAGGAGGGGCAGATACGCAGTATTTT.

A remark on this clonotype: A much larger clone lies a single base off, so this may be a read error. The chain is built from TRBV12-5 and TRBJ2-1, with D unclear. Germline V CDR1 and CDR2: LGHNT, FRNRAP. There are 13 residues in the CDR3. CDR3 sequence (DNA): TGTGCTGGTGGCCCGAGAAGCGAAAATGAGCAGTTCTTC. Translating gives CAGGPRSENEQFF.

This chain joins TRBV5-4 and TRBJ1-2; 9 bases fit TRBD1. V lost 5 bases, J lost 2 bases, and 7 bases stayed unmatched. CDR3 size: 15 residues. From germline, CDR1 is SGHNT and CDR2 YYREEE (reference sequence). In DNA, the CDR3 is TGTGCCAGCAGGTCTCAAGGGACAGGGAACTATGGCTACACCTTC. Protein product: CASRSQGTGNYGYTF.

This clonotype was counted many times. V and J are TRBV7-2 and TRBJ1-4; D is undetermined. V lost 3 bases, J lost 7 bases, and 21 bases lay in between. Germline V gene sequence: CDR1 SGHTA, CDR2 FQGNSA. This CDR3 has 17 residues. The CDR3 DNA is TGTGCCAGCAGCTTCGACGAGACGGGCAGGCGAAGTGAAAAACTGTTTTTT. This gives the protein CASSFDETGRRSEKLFF.

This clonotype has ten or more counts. CDR3 amino acids: CASSPQGTTEAFF. The CDR3 DNA reads as TGTGCCAGCAGCCCCCAGGGGACCACTGAAGCTTTCTTT. V gene TRBV7-9 combines with J gene TRBJ1-1; weak D call: TRBD1 (6 bases). The V gene lost 5 bases and the J gene lost 4 bases, with 11 bases spanning the gap. The CDR3 has 13 residues. Germline loops: CDR1 SEHNR, CDR2 FQNEAQ (reference sequence).

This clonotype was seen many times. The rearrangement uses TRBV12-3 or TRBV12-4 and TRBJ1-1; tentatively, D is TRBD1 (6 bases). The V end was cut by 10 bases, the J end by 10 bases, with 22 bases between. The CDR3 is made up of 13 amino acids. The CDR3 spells CATRWLGGESAFF. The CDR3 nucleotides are TGTGCCACCCGATGGTTGGGGGGCGAATCAGCTTTCTTT.

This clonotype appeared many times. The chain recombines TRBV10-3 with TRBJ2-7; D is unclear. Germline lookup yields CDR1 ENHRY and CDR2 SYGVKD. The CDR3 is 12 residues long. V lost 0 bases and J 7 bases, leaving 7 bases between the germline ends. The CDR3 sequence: CAISESEAEQYF. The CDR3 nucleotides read TGTGCCATCAGTGAGTCCGAGGCAGAGCAGTACTTC.

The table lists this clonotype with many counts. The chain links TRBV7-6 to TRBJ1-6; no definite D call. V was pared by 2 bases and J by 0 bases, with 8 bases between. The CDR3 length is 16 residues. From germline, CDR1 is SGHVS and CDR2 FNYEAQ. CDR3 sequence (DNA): TGTGCCAGCAGCTTAAAAGGATACTCCTATAATTCACCCCTCCACTTT. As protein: CASSLKGYSYNSPLHF. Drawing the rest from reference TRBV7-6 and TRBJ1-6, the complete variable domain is GAGVSQSPRYKVTKRGQDVALRCDPISGHVSLYWYRQALGQGPEFLTYFNYEAQQDKSGLPNDRFSAERPEGSISTLTIQRTEQRDSAMYRCASSLKGYSYNSPLHFGNGTRLTVT.

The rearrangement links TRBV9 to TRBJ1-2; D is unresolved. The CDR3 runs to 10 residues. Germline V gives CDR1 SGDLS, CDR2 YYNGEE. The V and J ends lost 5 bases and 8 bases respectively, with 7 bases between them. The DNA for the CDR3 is TGTGCCAGCAGTGGTAGCGGCTACACCTTC. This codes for CASSGSGYTF.

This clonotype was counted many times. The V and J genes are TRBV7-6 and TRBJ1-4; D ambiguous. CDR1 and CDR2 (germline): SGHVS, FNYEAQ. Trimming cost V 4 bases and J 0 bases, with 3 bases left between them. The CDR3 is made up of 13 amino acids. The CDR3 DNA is TGTGCCAGCAGCTCATCAACTAATGAAAAACTGTTTTTT. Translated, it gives CASSSSTNEKLFF.

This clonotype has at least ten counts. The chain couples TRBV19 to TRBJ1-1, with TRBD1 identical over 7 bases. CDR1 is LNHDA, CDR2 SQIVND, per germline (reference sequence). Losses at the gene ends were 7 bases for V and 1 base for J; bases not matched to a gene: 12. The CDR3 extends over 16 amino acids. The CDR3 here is CASNPGQVWGNTEAFF. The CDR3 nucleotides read TGTGCCAGTAACCCCGGACAGGTCTGGGGGAACACTGAAGCTTTCTTT.

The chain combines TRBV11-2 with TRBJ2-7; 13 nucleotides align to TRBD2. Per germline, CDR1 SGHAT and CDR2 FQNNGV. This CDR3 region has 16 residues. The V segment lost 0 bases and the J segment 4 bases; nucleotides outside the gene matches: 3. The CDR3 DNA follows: TGTGCCAGCAGCTTAGACCCGGGACTAGCGGGATACGAGCAGTACTTC. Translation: CASSLDPGLAGYEQYF.

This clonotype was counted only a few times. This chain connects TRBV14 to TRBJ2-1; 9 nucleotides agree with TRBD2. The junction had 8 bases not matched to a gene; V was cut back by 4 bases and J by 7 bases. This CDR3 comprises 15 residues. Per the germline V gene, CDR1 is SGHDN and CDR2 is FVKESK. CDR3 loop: CASSPLRGGRNEQFF. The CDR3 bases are TGTGCCAGCAGCCCGCTGCGGGGGGGCAGAAATGAGCAGTTCTTC.

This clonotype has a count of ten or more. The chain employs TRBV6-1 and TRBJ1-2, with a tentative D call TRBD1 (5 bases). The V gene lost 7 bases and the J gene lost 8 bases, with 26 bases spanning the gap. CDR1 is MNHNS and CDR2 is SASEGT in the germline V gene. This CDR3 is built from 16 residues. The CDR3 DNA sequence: TGTGCCAGCACCAGAAGGGATGGGGCTTCGGTCGACGGCTACACCTTC. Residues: CASTRRDGASVDGYTF.

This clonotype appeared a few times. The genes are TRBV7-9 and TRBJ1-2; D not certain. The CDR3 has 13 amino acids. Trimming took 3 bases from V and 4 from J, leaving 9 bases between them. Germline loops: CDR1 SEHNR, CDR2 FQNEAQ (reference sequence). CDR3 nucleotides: TGTGCCAGCAGCTTGGACGGACTCTATGGCTACACCTTC. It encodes CASSLDGLYGYTF.

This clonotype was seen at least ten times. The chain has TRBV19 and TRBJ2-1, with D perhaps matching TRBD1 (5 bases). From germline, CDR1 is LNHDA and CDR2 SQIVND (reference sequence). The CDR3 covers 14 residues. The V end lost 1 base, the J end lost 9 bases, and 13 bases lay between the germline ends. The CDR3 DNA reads TGTGCCAGTAGTATAGTGCAGGGCGTTAGTGAGCAGTTCTTC. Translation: CASSIVQGVSEQFF.

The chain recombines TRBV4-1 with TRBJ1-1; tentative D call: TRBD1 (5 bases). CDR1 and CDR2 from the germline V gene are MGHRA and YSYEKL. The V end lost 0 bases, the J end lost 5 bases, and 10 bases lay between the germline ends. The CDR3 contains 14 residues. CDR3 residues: CASSQDAGGTEAFF. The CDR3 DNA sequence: TGCGCCAGCAGCCAAGACGCGGGGGGGACTGAAGCTTTCTTT.

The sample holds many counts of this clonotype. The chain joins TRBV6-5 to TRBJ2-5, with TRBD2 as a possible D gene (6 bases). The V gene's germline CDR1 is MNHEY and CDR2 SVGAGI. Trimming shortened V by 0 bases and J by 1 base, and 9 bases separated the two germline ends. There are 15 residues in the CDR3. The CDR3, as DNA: TGTGCCAGCAGTTACTCGCGGGGAATCCAAGAGACCCAGTACTTC. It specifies CASSYSRGIQETQYF.

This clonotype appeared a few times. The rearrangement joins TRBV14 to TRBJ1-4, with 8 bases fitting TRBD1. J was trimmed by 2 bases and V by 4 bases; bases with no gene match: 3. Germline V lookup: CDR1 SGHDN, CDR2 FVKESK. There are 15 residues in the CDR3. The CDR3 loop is CASSPYRGTNEKLFF. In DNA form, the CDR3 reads TGTGCCAGCAGCCCTTACAGGGGGACTAATGAAAAACTGTTTTTT. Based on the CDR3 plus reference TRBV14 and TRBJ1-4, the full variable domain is EAGVTQFPSHSVIEKGQTVTLRCDPISGHDNLYWYRRVMGKEIKFLLHFVKESKQDESGMPNNRFLAERTGGTYSTLKVQPAELEDSGVYFCASSPYRGTNEKLFFGSGTQLSVL.

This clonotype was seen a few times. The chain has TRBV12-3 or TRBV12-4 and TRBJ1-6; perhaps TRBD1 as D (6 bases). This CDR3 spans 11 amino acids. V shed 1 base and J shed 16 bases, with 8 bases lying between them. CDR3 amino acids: CASSLGQVLHF. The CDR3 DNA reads TGTGCCAGCAGTTTAGGACAGGTTCTCCACTTT.

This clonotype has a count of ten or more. The CDR3 DNA reads as TGTGCCAGCAGCCTGCTTCGTGGGGAGACCCAGTACTTC. Its protein product is CASSLLRGETQYF. The chain joins TRBV7-3 to TRBJ2-5; unclear D gene. The germline CDR1 and CDR2 sequences are SGHTA and FQGTGA. This CDR3 has 13 residues. The germline V and J ends were trimmed by 5 bases and 5 bases, with 12 bases remaining between them.

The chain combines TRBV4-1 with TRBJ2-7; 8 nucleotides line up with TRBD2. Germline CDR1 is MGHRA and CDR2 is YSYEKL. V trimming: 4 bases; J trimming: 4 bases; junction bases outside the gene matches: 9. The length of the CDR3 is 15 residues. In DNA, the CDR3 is TGCGCCAGCAGCCTCGGGGGGGGGGGACTTTACGAGCAGTACTTC. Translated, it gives CASSLGGGGLYEQYF.

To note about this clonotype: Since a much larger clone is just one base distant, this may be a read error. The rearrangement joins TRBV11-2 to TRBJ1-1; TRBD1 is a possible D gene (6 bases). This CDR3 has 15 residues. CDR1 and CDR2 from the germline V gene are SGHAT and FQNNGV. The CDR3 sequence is CASTDSGGGNTDAFF. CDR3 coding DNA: TGTGCCAGCACCGACTCTGGAGGGGGGAACACTGATGCTTTCTTT. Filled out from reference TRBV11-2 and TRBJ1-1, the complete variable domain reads EAGVAQSPRYKIIEKRQSVAFWCNPISGHATLYWYQQILGQGPKLLIQFQNNGVVDDSQLPKDRFSAERLKGVDSTLKIQPAKLEDSAVYLCASTDSGGGNTDAFFGQGTRLTVV.

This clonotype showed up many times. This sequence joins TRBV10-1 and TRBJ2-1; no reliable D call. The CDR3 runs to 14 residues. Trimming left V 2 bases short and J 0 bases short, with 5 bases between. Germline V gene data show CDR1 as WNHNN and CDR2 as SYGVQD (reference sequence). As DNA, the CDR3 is TGCGCCAGCAGTGAGACGCGCTCCTACAATGAGCAGTTCTTC. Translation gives CASSETRSYNEQFF.

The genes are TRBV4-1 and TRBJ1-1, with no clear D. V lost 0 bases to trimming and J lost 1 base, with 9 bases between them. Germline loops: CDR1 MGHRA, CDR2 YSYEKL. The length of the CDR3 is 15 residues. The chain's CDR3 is CASSQDPDGNTEAFF. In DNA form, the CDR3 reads TGCGCCAGCAGCCAAGATCCGGACGGGAACACTGAAGCTTTCTTT.

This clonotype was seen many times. The CDR3: CASSLYRRGDIQYF. CDR3 sequence (DNA): TGTGCCAGCAGCTTATACCGGAGGGGAGACATTCAGTACTTC. The rearrangement joins TRBV11-2 to TRBJ2-4; TRBD2 might be the D (6 bases). Germline assignment: CDR1 SGHAT and CDR2 FQNNGV. CDR3 size: 14 residues. V was clipped by 2 bases and J by 8 bases, with 13 bases between them.

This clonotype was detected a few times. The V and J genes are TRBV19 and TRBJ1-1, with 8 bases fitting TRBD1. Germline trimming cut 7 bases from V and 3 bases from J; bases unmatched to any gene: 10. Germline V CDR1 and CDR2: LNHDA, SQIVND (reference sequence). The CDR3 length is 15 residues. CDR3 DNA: TGTGCCAGTACTAAACTTCGGACAGGGTACACTGAAGCTTTCTTT. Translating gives CASTKLRTGYTEAFF.